In its sample, the clone carrying this TCR beta chain was seen a few times. What it binds is unknown. Diagnoses were made from clinical symptoms, serum measures (thyroxine and TRAb), thyroid ultrasound and orbital computed tomography. The sample comes from a study of T cells in Graves' hyperthyroidism and ophthalmopathy. Template material for amplifying TCR beta CDR3 regions consisted of RNA transcripts. Using the HTBI primer set, a first-round RT-PCR was run on the TCR CDR3. TCRdb reprocessed the multiplex PCR reads with MiXCR, giving one entry per CDR3 protein. The sample carries approximately 640,000 distinct CDR3 sequences, around 16% recorded once. The CDR3 sequence is 13 residues long. Germline CDR1 SQVTM, CDR2 ANQGSEA. V lost 2 bases, J lost 8 bases, and 5 bases stayed unmatched. Study results and caveats: Stable hyperthyroidism was separated from ophthalmopathy by a model based on 13 V-J features. Most expanded thyroid clonotypes above 0.001 recurred in blood. The model's output predicted ophthalmopathy at a median of roughly seven months prior to onset.

The sequence was obtained from a woman in her 30s with Graves' hyperthyroidism. J is TRBJ2-1 and V is TRBV29-1; 8 bases line up with TRBD2. The sequenced material came from blood. The chain's CDR3 is CSVENREGDEQFF. For the CDR3, the DNA is TGCAGCGTTGAAAACCGGGAGGGCGATGAGCAGTTCTTC.